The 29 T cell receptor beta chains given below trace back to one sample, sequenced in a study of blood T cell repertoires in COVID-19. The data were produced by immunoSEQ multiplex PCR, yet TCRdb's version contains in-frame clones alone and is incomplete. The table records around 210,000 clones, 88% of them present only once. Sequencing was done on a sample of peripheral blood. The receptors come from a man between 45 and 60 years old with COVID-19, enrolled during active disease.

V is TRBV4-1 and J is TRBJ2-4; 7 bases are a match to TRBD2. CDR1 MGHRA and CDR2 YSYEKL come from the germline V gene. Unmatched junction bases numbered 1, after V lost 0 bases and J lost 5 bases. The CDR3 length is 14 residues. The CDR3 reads CASSQDGGENIQYF. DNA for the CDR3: TGCGCCAGCAGCCAAGATGGGGGGGAAAACATTCAGTACTTC.

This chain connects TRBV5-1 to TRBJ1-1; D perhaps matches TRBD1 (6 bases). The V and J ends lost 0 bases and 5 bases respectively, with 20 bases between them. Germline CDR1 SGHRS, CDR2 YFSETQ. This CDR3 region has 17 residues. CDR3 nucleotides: TGCGCCAGCAGCTTGGAGGCCAGGGGCCCCCTGTTGACTGAAGCTTTCTTT. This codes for CASSLEARGPLLTEAFF. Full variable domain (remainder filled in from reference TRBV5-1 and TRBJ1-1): KAGVTQTPRYLIKTRGQQVTLSCSPISGHRSVSWYQQTPGQGLQFLFEYFSETQRNKGNFPGRFSGRQFSNSRSEMNVSTLELGDSALYLCASSLEARGPLLTEAFFGQGTRLTVV.

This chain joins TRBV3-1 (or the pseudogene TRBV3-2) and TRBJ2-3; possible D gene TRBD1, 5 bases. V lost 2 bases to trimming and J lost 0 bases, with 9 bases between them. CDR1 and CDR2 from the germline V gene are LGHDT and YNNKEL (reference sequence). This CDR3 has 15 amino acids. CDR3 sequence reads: CASSQQGQSTDTQYF. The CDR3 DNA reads TGTGCCAGCAGCCAACAGGGCCAAAGCACAGATACGCAGTATTTT.

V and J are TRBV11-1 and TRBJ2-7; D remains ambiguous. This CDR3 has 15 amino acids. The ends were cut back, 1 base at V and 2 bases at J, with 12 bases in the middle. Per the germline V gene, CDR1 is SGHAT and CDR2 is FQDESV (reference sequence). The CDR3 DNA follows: TGTGCCAGCAGCTTAGGTCCAGGTTCTACCTACGAGCAGTACTTC. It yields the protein CASSLGPGSTYEQYF.

This CDR3 is CASSLGPIQGQYF. The DNA for the CDR3 is TGTGCCAGCAGCTTAGGTCCCATACAGGGGCAGTACTTC. The chain carries TRBV7-8 and TRBJ2-5; TRBD1 aligns across 7 bases. Trimming took 1 base from V and 11 from J; bases not matched to a gene: 7. The CDR3 loop spans 13 amino acids. The germline V gene encodes CDR1 SGHVS and CDR2 FQNEAQ.

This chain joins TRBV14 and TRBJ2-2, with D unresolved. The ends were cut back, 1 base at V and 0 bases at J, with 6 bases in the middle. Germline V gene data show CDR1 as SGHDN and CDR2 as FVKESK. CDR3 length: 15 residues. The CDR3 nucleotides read TGTGCCAGCAGCCAAGCTTTCGCGAACACCGGGGAGCTGTTTTTT. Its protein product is CASSQAFANTGELFF.

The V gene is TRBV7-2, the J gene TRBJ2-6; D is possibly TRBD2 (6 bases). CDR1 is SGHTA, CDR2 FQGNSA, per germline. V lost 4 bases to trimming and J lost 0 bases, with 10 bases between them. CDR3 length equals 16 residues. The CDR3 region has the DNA TGTGCCAGCAGCTATCGGGGGAACTCTGGGGCCAACGTCCTGACTTTC. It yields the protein CASSYRGNSGANVLTF.

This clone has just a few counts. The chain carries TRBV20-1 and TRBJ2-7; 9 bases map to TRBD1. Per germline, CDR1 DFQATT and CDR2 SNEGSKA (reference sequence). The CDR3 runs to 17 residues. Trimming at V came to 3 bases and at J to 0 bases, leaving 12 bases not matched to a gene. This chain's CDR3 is CSASWDRVFKISYEQYF. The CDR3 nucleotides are TGCAGTGCTAGTTGGGACAGGGTGTTCAAAATCTCCTACGAGCAGTACTTC.

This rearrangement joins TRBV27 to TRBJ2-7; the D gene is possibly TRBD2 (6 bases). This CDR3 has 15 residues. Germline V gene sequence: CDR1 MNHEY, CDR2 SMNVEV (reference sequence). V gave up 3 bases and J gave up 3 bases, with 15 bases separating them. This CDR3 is CASSFWGVGYYEQYF. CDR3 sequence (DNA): TGTGCCAGCAGTTTTTGGGGGGTGGGGTACTACGAGCAGTACTTC.

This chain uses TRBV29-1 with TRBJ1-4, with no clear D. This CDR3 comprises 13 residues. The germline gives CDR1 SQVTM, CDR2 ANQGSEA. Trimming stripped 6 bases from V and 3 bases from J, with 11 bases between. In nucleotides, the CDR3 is TGCAGCGTCGCTGACGGAGCTAATGAAAAACTGTTTTTT. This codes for CSVADGANEKLFF.

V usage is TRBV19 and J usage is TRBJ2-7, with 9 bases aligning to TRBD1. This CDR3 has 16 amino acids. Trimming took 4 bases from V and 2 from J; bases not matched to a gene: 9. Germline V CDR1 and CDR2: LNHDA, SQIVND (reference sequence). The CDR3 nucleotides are TGTGCCAGTAGTACCCGACATACAGGGGGCACCTACGAGCAGTACTTC. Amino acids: CASSTRHTGGTYEQYF. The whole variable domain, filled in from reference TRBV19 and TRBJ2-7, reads DGGITQSPKYLFRKEGQNVTLSCEQNLNHDAMYWYRQDPGQGLRLIYYSQIVNDFQKGDIAEGYSVSREKKESFPLTVTSAQKNPTAFYLCASSTRHTGGTYEQYFGPGTRLTVT.

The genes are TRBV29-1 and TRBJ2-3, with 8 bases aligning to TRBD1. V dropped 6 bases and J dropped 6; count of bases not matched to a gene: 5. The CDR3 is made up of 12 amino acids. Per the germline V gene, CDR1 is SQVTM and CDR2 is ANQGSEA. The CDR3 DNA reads TGCAGCGTGCACAGGGGGTTGGATACGCAGTATTTT. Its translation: CSVHRGLDTQYF.

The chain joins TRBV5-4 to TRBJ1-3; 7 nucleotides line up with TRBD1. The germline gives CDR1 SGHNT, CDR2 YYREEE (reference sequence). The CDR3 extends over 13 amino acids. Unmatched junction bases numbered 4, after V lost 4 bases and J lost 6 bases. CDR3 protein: CASSLGTANTIYF. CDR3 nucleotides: TGTGCCAGCAGCCTGGGGACAGCAAACACCATATATTTT.

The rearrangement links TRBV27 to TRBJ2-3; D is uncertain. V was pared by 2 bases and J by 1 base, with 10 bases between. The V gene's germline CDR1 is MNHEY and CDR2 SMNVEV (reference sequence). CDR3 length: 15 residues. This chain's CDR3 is CASSLLQVGTDTQYF. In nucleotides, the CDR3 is TGTGCCAGCAGTTTACTCCAGGTGGGCACAGATACGCAGTATTTT.

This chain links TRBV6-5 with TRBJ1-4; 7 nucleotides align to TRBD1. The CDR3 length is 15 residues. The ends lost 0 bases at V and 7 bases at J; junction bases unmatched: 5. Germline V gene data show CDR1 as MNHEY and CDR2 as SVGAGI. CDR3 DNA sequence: TGTGCCAGCAGTTACTCGAGCACAGGGGCTGAAAAACTGTTTTTT. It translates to CASSYSSTGAEKLFF.

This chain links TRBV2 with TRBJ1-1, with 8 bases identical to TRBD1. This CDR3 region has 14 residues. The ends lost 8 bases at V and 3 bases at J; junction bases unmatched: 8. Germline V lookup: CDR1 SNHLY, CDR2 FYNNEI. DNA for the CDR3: TGTGCCAGCGCGTGGACAGGGTGGGACACTGAAGCTTTCTTT. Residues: CASAWTGWDTEAFF. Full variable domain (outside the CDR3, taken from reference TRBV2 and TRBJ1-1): EPEVTQTPSHQVTQMGQEVILRCVPISNHLYFYWYRQILGQKVEFLVSFYNNEISEKSEIFDDQFSVERPDGSNFTLKIRSTKLEDSAMYFCASAWTGWDTEAFFGQGTRLTVV.

CDR3 in amino acids: CASSQGTRGQYEQYF. DNA of the CDR3: TGCGCCAGCAGCCAAGGCACCAGGGGACAATACGAGCAGTACTTC. The chain has TRBV4-3 and TRBJ2-7; the D gene is possibly TRBD1 (6 bases). CDR1 LGHNA and CDR2 YSLEER come from the germline V gene. V dropped 1 base and J dropped 4 bases, with 14 bases sitting between them. This CDR3 comprises 15 residues.

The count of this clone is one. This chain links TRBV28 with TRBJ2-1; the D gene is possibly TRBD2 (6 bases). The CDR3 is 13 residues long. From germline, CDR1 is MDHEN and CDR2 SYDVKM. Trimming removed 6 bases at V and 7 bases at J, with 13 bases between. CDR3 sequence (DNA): TGTGCCAGCAGGGGGGGTAGCAGGAATGAGCAGTTCTTC. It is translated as CASRGGSRNEQFF. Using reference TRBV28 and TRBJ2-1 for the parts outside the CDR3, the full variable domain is DVKVTQSSRYLVKRTGEKVFLECVQDMDHENMFWYRQDPGLGLRLIYFSYDVKMKEKGDIPEGYSVSREKKERFSLILESASTNQTSMYLCASRGGSRNEQFFGPGTRLTVL.

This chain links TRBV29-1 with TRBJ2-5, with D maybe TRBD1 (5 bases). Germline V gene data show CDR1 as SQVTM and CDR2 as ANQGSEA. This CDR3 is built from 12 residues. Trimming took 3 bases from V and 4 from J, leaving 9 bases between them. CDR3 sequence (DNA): TGCAGCGTTGATGGTGGGGCAGAGACCCAGTACTTC. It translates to CSVDGGAETQYF.

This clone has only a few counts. CDR3 sequence reads: CASSLSGDYEQYF. The CDR3 nucleotides read TGCGCCAGCAGTCTTTCCGGGGACTACGAGCAGTACTTC. The chain joins TRBV4-1 to TRBJ2-7; D possibly corresponds to TRBD2 (5 bases). V gave up 6 bases and J gave up 3 bases, with 12 bases separating them. The CDR3 spans 13 residues. Germline assignment: CDR1 MGHRA and CDR2 YSYEKL.

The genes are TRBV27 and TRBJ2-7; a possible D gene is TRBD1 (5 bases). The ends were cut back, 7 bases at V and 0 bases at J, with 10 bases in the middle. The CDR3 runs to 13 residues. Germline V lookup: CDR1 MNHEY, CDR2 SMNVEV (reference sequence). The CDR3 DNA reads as TGTGCCAGCATCGGACAAAACTCCTACGAGCAGTACTTC. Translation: CASIGQNSYEQYF.

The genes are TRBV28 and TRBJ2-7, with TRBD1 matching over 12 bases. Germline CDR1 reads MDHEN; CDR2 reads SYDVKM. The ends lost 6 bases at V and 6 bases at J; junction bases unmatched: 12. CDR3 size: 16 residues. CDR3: CASRRSGTGGFGEQYF. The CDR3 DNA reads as TGTGCCAGCAGACGATCGGGGACAGGGGGCTTCGGCGAGCAGTACTTC.

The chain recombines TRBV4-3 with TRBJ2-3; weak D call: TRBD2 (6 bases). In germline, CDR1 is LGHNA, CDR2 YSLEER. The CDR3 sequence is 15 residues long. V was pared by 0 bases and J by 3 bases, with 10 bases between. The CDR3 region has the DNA TGCGCCAGCAGCCAAGAACTAGCTGAAACAGATACGCAGTATTTT. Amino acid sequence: CASSQELAETDTQYF.

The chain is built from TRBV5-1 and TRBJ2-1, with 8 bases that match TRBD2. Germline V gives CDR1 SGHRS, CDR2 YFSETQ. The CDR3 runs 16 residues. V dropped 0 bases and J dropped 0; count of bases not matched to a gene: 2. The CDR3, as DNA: TGCGCCAGCAGCTTGGTAGCGGGGAGCTCCTACAATGAGCAGTTCTTC. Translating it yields CASSLVAGSSYNEQFF.

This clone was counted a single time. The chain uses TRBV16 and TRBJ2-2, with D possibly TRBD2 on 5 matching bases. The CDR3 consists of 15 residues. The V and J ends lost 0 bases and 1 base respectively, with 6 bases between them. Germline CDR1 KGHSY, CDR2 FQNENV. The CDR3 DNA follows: TGTGCCAGCAGCCAATCACGGGGGAACACCGGGGAGCTGTTTTTT. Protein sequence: CASSQSRGNTGELFF.

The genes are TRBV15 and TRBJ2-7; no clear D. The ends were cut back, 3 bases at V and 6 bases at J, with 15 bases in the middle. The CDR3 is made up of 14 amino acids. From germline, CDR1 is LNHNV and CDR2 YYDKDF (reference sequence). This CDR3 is CATSSADLVAEQYF. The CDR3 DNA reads TGTGCCACCAGCAGCGCCGATCTAGTTGCCGAGCAGTACTTC.

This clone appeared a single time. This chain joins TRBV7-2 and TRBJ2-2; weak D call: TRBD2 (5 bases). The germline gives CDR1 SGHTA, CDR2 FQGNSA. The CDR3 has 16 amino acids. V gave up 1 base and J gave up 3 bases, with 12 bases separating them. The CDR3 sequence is CASSLGSGTDTGELFF. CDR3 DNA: TGTGCCAGCAGCTTAGGGTCGGGAACGGACACCGGGGAGCTGTTTTTT.

This CDR3 is CASSQEPTSGSSYNEQFF. DNA of the CDR3: TGTGCCAGCAGCCAGGAACCGACTAGCGGGAGCTCCTACAATGAGCAGTTCTTC. V usage is TRBV4-2 and J usage is TRBJ2-1, with TRBD2 matching over 12 bases. The J segment lost 0 bases and the V segment lost 3 bases, leaving 6 bases of the junction unmatched. This CDR3 comprises 18 residues. Germline-derived CDR1 and CDR2 are LGHNA and YNFKEQ.

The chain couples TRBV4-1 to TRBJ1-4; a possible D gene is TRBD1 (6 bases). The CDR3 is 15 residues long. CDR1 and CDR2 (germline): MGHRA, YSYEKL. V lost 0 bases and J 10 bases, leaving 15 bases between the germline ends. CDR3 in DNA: TGCGCCAGCAGCCAAGATTGGGGAGGGGGAGGAAAACTGTTTTTT. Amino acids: CASSQDWGGGGKLFF.